The subject of this entry is one T cell receptor beta chain. The data belong to a study of T cell changes during pregnancy in multiple sclerosis. Per the germline V gene, CDR1 is KGHSH and CDR2 is LQKENI. The CDR3 is 15 amino acids. Trimming left V 2 bases short and J 0 bases short, with 10 bases between. This table comes from immunoSEQ multiplex PCR, and its TCRdb copy is limited to in-frame clones, with some not included. The sample shows roughly 51,000 clones, about 92% of them seen only once. Sequencing used CD4+ T cells from peripheral blood mononuclear cells, obtained after pregnancy. This TCR was recovered from a female donor in good health, enrolled as a control in a pregnancy study. The V call is TRBV18, the J call TRBJ1-2; D may be TRBD1 (5 bases). The CDR3 nucleotides are TGTGCCAGCTCACCATCGGCAGGGACTAACTATGGCTACACCTTC. Translation gives CASSPSAGTNYGYTF. Combining the CDR3 with reference TRBV18 and TRBJ1-2 gives the whole variable domain NAGVMQNPRHLVRRRGQEARLRCSPMKGHSHVYWYRQLPEEGLKFMVYLQKENIIDESGMPKERFSAEFPKEGPSILRIQQVVRGDSAAYFCASSPSAGTNYGYTFGSGTRLTVV.